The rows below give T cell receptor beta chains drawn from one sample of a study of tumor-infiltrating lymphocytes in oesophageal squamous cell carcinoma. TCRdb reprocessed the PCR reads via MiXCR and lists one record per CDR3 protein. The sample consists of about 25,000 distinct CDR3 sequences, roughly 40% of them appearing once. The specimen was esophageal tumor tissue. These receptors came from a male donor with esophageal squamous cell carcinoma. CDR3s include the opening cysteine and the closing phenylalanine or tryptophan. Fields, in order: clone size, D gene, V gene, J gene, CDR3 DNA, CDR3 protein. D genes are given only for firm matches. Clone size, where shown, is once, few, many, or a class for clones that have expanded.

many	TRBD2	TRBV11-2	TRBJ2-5	TGTGCCAGCAGCTTGGCGGGGGGGCCGGGGACCCAGTACTTC	CASSLAGGPGTQYF
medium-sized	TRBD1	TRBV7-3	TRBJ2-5	TGTGCCAGCAGCGGCGACAGGGGGGGAATAGAGACCCAGTACTTC	CASSGDRGGIETQYF
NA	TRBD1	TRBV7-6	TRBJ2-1	TGTGCCAGCAGCCTTCCCGGGACAGGGAATGAGCAGTTCTTC	CASSLPGTGNEQFF
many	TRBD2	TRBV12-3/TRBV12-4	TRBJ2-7	TGTGCCAGCAGCTTACTAGCGGGAGAACCCTACGAGCAGTACTTC	CASSLLAGEPYEQYF
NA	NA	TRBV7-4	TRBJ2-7	TGTGCCAGCAGCTTCGGGGACAACTACGAGCAGTACTTC	CASSFGDNYEQYF
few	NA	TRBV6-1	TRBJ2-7	NA	CAGLRRLHLRF
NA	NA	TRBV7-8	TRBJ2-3	TGTGCCAGCAGCTTGCTACCGGGGACGATCACAGATACGCAGTATTTT	CASSLLPGTITDTQYF
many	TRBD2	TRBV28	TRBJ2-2	TGTGCCAGCAGTCAGACTAGCGCGGCCGGGGAGCTGTTTTTT	CASSQTSAAGELFF
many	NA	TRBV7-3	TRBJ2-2	TGTGCCAGCAGTTTGGACTCGCTGACCGGGGAGCTGTTTTTT	CASSLDSLTGELFF
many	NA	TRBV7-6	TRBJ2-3	TGTGCCAGCAGCTTAGAGTATCCAGATACGCAGTATTTT	CASSLEYPDTQYF
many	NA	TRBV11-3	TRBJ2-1	TGTGCCAGCAGCTTAGGGGCCCCTGGTTACAATGAGCAGTTCTTC	CASSLGAPGYNEQFF
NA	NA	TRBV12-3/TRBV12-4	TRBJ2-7	TGTGCCAGCAGTCCTCCGGGAACCTACGAGCAGTACTTC	CASSPPGTYEQYF
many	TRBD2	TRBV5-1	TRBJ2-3	TGCGCCAGCAGCTACGGGGGTCCGGGGGGGCCTACAGATACGCAGTATTTT	CASSYGGPGGPTDTQYF
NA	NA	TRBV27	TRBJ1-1	TGTGCCAGCGGATTGCTGCGGGAAGCTTTCTTT	CASGLLREAFF
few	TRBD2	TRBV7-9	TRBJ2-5	TGTGCCAGCAGCTTAAGTTTATGGACTAGCGGGGCGAACAAAGAGACCCAGTACTTC	CASSLSLWTSGANKETQYF
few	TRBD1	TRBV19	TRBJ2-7	TGTGCCAGTGGGGACAGCTACGAGCAGTACTTC	CASGDSYEQYF
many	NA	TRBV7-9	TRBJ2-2	TGTGCCAGCAGCTTAGCAGTGTGGAGCACCGGGGAGCTGTTTTTT	CASSLAVWSTGELFF
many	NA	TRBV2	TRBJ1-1	TGTGCCAGCAGTGGACGAGGTAGACTTGGGTTAACTGAAGCTTTCTTT	CASSGRGRLGLTEAFF
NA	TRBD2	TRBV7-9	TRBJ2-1	TGTGCCAGCAGCTCGGGACTAGCGGGAGATTTCGGCAATGAGCAGTTCTTC	CASSSGLAGDFGNEQFF
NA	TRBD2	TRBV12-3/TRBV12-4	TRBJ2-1	TGTGCCAGCAGTTTTACGAGACTAGCGGGCGAGCAGTTCTTC	CASSFTRLAGEQFF
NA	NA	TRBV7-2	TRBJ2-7	TGTGCCAGCAGCTTATCTCAGGGCGGAGAGCAGTACTTC	CASSLSQGGEQYF
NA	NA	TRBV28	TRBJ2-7	TGTGCCAGCAGTTTACGGGGCTACGAGCAGTACTTC	CASSLRGYEQYF
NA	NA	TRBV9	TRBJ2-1	TGTGCCAGCAGTCGCGGTCCCCCCTACAATGAGCAGTTCTTC	CASSRGPPYNEQFF
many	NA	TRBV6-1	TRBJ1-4	TGTGCCAGCAGCCCCGGGATTAATGAAAAACTGTTTTTT	CASSPGINEKLFF
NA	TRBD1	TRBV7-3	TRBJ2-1	TGTGCCAGCAGCTTAACGTACAGGGGCGATGAGCAGTTCTTC	CASSLTYRGDEQFF
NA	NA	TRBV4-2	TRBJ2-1	TGTGCCAGCAGCCAAGATCGCAGCATAGCCTACAATGAGCAGTTCTTC	CASSQDRSIAYNEQFF
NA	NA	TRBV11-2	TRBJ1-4	TGTGCCAGCACGGGGATGAATGAAAAACTGTTTTTT	CASTGMNEKLFF
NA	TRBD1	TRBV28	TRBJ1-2	TGTGCCAGCAGTATCTCGACAGGGCTTGGCTACACCTTC	CASSISTGLGYTF
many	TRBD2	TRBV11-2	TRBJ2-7	TGTGCCAGCAGCTTAGCTAGCGGGGGACCCTACGAGCAGTACTTC	CASSLASGGPYEQYF
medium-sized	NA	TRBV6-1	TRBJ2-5	TGTGCCAGCTTTAGAGGGAGAGGAGAGACCCAGTACTTC	CASFRGRGETQYF
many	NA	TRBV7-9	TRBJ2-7	TGTGCCAGCAGCTCCGGGACGTCGGGTTCACCCCTCCACTTC	CASSSGTSGSPLHF
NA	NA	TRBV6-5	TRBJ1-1	TGTGCCAGCAGTTACGGGGGCGGGCGAGGTGAAGCTTTCTTT	CASSYGGGRGEAFF
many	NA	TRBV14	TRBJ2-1	TGTGCCAGCAGCCAGTCGGCCGGGGAGCAGTTCTTC	CASSQSAGEQFF
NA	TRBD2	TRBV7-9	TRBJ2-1	TGTGCCAGCAGCTTAGGCGGGAGGGCCGGGGGGAATGAGCAGTTCTTC	CASSLGGRAGGNEQFF
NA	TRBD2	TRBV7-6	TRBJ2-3	TGTGCCAGCAGCCCGGCGGAGCTAGCGGGATACACAGATACGCAGTATTTT	CASSPAELAGYTDTQYF
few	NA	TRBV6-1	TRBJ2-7	TGTGCCAGCCAATCTAATACACCTTACGAGCAGTACTTC	CASQSNTPYEQYF
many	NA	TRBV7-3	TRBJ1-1	TGTGCCAGCCACGGTACCATGGGCTTTGGGCCCACTGAAGCTTTCTTT	CASHGTMGFGPTEAFF
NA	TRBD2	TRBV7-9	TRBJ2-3	TGTGCCAGCAGCTTGGGTAGCGGGAGAGTCACAGATACGCAGTATTTT	CASSLGSGRVTDTQYF
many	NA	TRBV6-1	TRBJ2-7	TGTGCCAGCAGTGAGCCGGGACTCCATTTATTCGGGCAGTACTTC	CASSEPGLHLFGQYF
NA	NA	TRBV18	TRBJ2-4	TGTGCCAGCTCACCGGGCCCGAGGGGCATTCAGTACTTC	CASSPGPRGIQYF
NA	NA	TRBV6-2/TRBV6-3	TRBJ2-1	NA	CASSSSGLAGGLDNEQFF
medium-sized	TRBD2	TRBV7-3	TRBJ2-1	TGTGCCAGCAGCTTCCGACTAGCGGGGTACAATGAGCAGTTCTTC	CASSFRLAGYNEQFF
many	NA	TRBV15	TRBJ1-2	TGTGCCACCAGCGTCCATGAGGGGGGACGACGGAATGGCTACACCTTC	CATSVHEGGRRNGYTF
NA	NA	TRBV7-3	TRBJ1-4	TGTGCCAGCAGCTCCCGCGGGGGTGAAAAACTGTTTTTT	CASSSRGGEKLFF
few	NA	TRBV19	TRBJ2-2	TGTGCCAGTCAGAATCAAGGGACGAACACCGGGGAGCTGTTTTTT	CASQNQGTNTGELFF
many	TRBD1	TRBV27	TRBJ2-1	TGTGCCAGCAGCCTAGGAGGACAGGCGTTCTACAATGAGCAGTTCTTC	CASSLGGQAFYNEQFF
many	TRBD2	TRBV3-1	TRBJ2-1	TGTGCCAGCAGCCAAGATCTAGCGGGAGGGGAACAGTTCTTC	CASSQDLAGGEQFF
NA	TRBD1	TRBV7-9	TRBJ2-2	TGTGCCAGCAGCCGGGACAGGGGAACGACCGGGGAGCTGTTTTTT	CASSRDRGTTGELFF
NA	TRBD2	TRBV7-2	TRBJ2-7	TGTGCCAGCAGCTTTAGCGGGACCCGGAACGAGCAGTACTTC	CASSFSGTRNEQYF
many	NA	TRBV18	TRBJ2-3	TGTGCCAGCTCACCCCGCCTTGGGGGGATAGATACGCAGTATTTT	CASSPRLGGIDTQYF
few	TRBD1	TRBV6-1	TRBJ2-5	TGTGCCAGCAGGCCGGGACAGGGCCCTTACAATGAGCAGTACTTC	CASRPGQGPYNEQYF
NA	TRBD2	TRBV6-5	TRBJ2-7	TGTGCCAGCAGTGATACTAGCGGCTACGAGCAGTACTTC	CASSDTSGYEQYF
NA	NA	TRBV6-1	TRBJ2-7	TGTGCCAGCAGTGAAGTTGCAGGGACGGTCGAGCAGTACTTC	CASSEVAGTVEQYF
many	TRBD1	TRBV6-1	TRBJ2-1	TGTGCCAGCAGCCAGACCTTAGGGGGACAGGGGTGGAATGAGCAGTTCTTC	CASSQTLGGQGWNEQFF